One sample yielded the 21 T cell receptor beta chains listed below, sequenced in a study of OX40 agonist ivuxolimab in advanced cancers. TCRdb keeps only in-frame clones here, not all; method: immunoSEQ multiplex PCR. The repertoire holds some 46,000 clones, with about 90% as singletons. Sequencing used CD4+ or CD8+ T cells sorted from blood, obtained in a trial of the OX40 agonist ivuxolimab. The receptor set was obtained from an adult with an advanced solid tumor such as melanoma, head and neck, liver or kidney cancer.

In this sample, this clone is medium-sized (0.01 to 0.1%). The chain recombines TRBV7-3 with TRBJ2-5; 12 bases map to TRBD2. The V gene's germline CDR1 is SGHTA and CDR2 FQGTGA. J was trimmed by 4 bases and V by 5 bases; bases with no gene match: 8. The length of the CDR3 is 16 residues. The CDR3 nucleotides are TGTGCCAGCAGCGAGACTAGCGGGAGTCTGTTAGAGACCCAGTACTTC. Its translation: CASSETSGSLLETQYF.

The rearrangement uses TRBV18 and TRBJ2-5; TRBD1 is a possible D gene (5 bases). Trimming took 2 bases from V and 6 from J, leaving 16 bases between them. The V gene's germline CDR1 is KGHSH and CDR2 LQKENI. This CDR3 contains 15 residues. CDR3 DNA: TGTGCCAGCTCACCAGGAAGGCAGGGCAGAAAGACCCAGTACTTC. Its protein product is CASSPGRQGRKTQYF.

The chain has TRBV11-1 and TRBJ2-5; a possible D gene is TRBD1 (5 bases). Trimming took 1 base from V and 2 from J, leaving 17 bases between them. The CDR3 extends over 17 amino acids. Germline lookup yields CDR1 SGHAT and CDR2 FQDESV (reference sequence). CDR3 coding DNA: TGTGCCAGCAGCTTAGTCGGGCAGGGAAGTAGACAAGAGACCCAGTACTTC. Translated: CASSLVGQGSRQETQYF.

DNA for the CDR3: TGTGCCAGCAGCTTAGGCGGACTAGAATCAGACAATGAGCAGTTCTTC. Its translation: CASSLGGLESDNEQFF. The chain combines TRBV11-3 with TRBJ2-1; 7 bases line up with TRBD2. V lost 1 base, J lost 5 bases, and 8 bases stayed unmatched. From germline, CDR1 is SGHNT and CDR2 YENEEA. The CDR3 extends over 16 amino acids.

The V and J genes are TRBV29-1 and TRBJ2-1; D perhaps matches TRBD1 (6 bases). The length of the CDR3 is 12 residues. Germline lookup yields CDR1 SQVTM and CDR2 ANQGSEA. V shed 2 bases and J shed 6 bases, with 8 bases lying between them. CDR3 bases: TGCAGCGTTGAATACAGGGTCAATGAGCAGTTCTTC. Its protein product is CSVEYRVNEQFF.

This clone has just one count. The chain links TRBV30 to TRBJ1-2; D remains ambiguous. CDR1 is GTSNPN and CDR2 is SVGIG in the germline V gene (reference sequence). The CDR3 sequence is 15 residues long. Deletions cut 0 bases from V and 4 bases from J, with 15 bases between. CDR3 DNA sequence: TGTGCCTGGAGTGTCGGACTGCCTATGGTCTATGGCTACACCTTC. Translation: CAWSVGLPMVYGYTF.

The chain employs TRBV19 and TRBJ2-7, with no clear D. This CDR3 spans 13 amino acids. Deletions cut 1 base from V and 1 base from J, with 5 bases between. Germline V gives CDR1 LNHDA, CDR2 SQIVND (reference sequence). This CDR3 reads CASSIATSYEQYF. CDR3 sequence (DNA): TGTGCCAGTAGTATAGCGACGTCCTACGAGCAGTACTTC. Complete variable domain (other parts from reference TRBV19 and TRBJ2-7): DGGITQSPKYLFRKEGQNVTLSCEQNLNHDAMYWYRQDPGQGLRLIYYSQIVNDFQKGDIAEGYSVSREKKESFPLTVTSAQKNPTAFYLCASSIATSYEQYFGPGTRLTVT.

The V call is TRBV4-3, the J call TRBJ2-1; 10 nucleotides match TRBD2. The CDR3 length is 17 residues. The germline CDR1 and CDR2 sequences are LGHNA and YSLEER. J gave up 5 bases and V 0 bases, and 7 bases lay outside the gene matches. For the CDR3, the DNA is TGCGCCAGCAGCCAAGACGGCCTAGCGGGAGCTAACAATGAGCAGTTCTTC. It yields the protein CASSQDGLAGANNEQFF.

This chain uses TRBV6-7 with TRBJ2-1, with a weak D call TRBD1 (6 bases). TRBV6-7 falls under the ORF class, with uncertain function. The CDR3 totals 13 residues. Trimming shortened V by 11 bases and J by 5 bases, and 16 bases separated the two germline ends. This chain's CDR3 is CAVHVAGDNEQFF. The CDR3 DNA reads as TGTGCCGTTCACGTGGCAGGGGACAATGAGCAGTTCTTC.

This clone came up once. The CDR3 region has the DNA TGTGCCAGTAGTATAGGACAGAGCACTGAAGCTTTCTTT. Its translation: CASSIGQSTEAFF. This chain links TRBV19 with TRBJ1-1; tentatively, D is TRBD1 (5 bases). Germline loops: CDR1 LNHDA, CDR2 SQIVND (reference sequence). V lost 1 base and J 4 bases, leaving 7 bases between the germline ends. The CDR3 length is 13 residues.

J is TRBJ2-5 and V is TRBV10-1, with D possibly matching TRBD2 (6 bases). Germline CDR1 and CDR2: WNHNN and SYGVQD (reference sequence). This CDR3 is 14 amino acids long. The V end was cut by 6 bases, the J end by 5 bases, with 16 bases between. Here the CDR3 reads CASRTGLPSETQYF. In DNA, the CDR3 is TGCGCCAGCAGAACGGGACTCCCTTCTGAGACCCAGTACTTC.

The chain recombines TRBV27 with TRBJ1-1; D is undetermined. Germline CDR1 MNHEY, CDR2 SMNVEV (reference sequence). The CDR3 spans 13 residues. V lost 3 bases to trimming and J lost 1 base, with 6 bases between them. CDR3 nucleotide sequence: TGTGCCAGCAGTTTCGGGTCGAACACTGAAGCTTTCTTT. Translating gives CASSFGSNTEAFF.

V usage is TRBV6-9 and J usage is TRBJ2-1; TRBD2 agrees at 7 bases. This CDR3 has 16 residues. Germline CDR1 MNHGY, CDR2 SVAAGI. The V segment lost 2 bases and the J segment 3 bases; nucleotides outside the gene matches: 7. In nucleotides, the CDR3 is TGTGCCAGCAGTTATCTCCGCCAGCGGGGCTACAATGAGCAGTTCTTC. It encodes CASSYLRQRGYNEQFF.

The chain uses TRBV15 and TRBJ1-2; D is unclear. CDR3 length: 15 amino acids. In germline, CDR1 is LNHNV, CDR2 YYDKDF (reference sequence). V lost 1 base and J 0 bases, leaving 9 bases between the germline ends. CDR3 DNA: TGTGCCACCAGCAGAGGAAGCACTCCTAACTATGGCTACACCTTC. Protein product: CATSRGSTPNYGYTF.

Of note for this clone: With a much larger clone just one base away, this may be a read error. This specimen includes other DNA sequences encoding the same CDR3. The chain employs TRBV6-1 and TRBJ2-5; 11 bases align to TRBD2. This CDR3 has 15 amino acids. V lost 2 bases and J lost 1; bases outside the gene matches: 0. Germline V gene data show CDR1 as MNHNS and CDR2 as SASEGT. The CDR3 loop reads CASSELAGGQETQYF. The DNA for the CDR3 is TGTGCCAGCAGTGAACTAGCGGGGGGCCAAGAGACCCAGTACTTC.

The J gene is TRBJ1-1, the V gene TRBV7-9; D uncertain. The CDR3 length is 14 residues. Germline CDR1 is SEHNR and CDR2 is FQNEAQ (reference sequence). V was shortened by 2 bases and J by 1 base, with 8 bases between the two germline ends. The CDR3 coding sequence is TGTGCCAGCAGCTTATCACACAAGAACACTGAAGCTTTCTTT. It codes for CASSLSHKNTEAFF.

This clone came up once. The chain is built from TRBV9 and TRBJ2-1; 7 bases line up with TRBD2. The junction had 17 bases not matched to a gene; V was cut back by 0 bases and J by 5 bases. This CDR3 region has 19 residues. Looked up from germline, CDR1 is SGDLS and CDR2 is YYNGEE. In DNA form, the CDR3 reads TGTGCCAGCAGCGTAGGTTGGTGGGGAGGCGGGAGTGGACACAATGAGCAGTTCTTC. It is translated as CASSVGWWGGGSGHNEQFF.

The chain carries TRBV27 and TRBJ1-5, with a tentative D call TRBD1 (5 bases). Germline V gene sequence: CDR1 MNHEY, CDR2 SMNVEV (reference sequence). CDR3 length equals 16 residues. V gave up 4 bases and J gave up 4 bases, with 17 bases separating them. CDR3 DNA: TGTGCCAGCAGTTCCTACTCAGGGTTAAGGAATCAGCCCCAGCATTTT. Translation: CASSSYSGLRNQPQHF.

The gene calls are TRBV27 and TRBJ2-2, with D perhaps TRBD1 (5 bases). Germline-derived CDR1 and CDR2 are MNHEY and SMNVEV (reference sequence). V lost 1 base and J lost 4, with 10 bases in between. This CDR3 is 15 amino acids long. The CDR3 spells CASSLYRIGTGELFF. Here the CDR3 DNA reads TGTGCCAGCAGTTTATACAGGATCGGCACCGGGGAGCTGTTTTTT.

The rearrangement links TRBV7-3 to TRBJ2-7; TRBD2 matches 8 bases. The ends lost 2 bases at V and 4 bases at J; junction bases unmatched: 4. Germline CDR1 and CDR2: SGHTA and FQGTGA. CDR3 size: 14 residues. CDR3 sequence: CASSLGGGSYEQYF. Here the CDR3 DNA reads TGTGCCAGCAGCTTAGGCGGGGGGTCTTACGAGCAGTACTTC.

The chain joins TRBV7-9 to TRBJ1-2; no reliable D call. In germline, CDR1 is SEHNR, CDR2 FQNEAQ (reference sequence). V gave up 7 bases and J gave up 8 bases, with 20 bases separating them. The length of the CDR3 is 14 residues. The CDR3 sequence is CASTHYDVYGGYTF. As DNA, the CDR3 is TGTGCCAGCACCCATTACGATGTCTACGGGGGCTACACCTTC.